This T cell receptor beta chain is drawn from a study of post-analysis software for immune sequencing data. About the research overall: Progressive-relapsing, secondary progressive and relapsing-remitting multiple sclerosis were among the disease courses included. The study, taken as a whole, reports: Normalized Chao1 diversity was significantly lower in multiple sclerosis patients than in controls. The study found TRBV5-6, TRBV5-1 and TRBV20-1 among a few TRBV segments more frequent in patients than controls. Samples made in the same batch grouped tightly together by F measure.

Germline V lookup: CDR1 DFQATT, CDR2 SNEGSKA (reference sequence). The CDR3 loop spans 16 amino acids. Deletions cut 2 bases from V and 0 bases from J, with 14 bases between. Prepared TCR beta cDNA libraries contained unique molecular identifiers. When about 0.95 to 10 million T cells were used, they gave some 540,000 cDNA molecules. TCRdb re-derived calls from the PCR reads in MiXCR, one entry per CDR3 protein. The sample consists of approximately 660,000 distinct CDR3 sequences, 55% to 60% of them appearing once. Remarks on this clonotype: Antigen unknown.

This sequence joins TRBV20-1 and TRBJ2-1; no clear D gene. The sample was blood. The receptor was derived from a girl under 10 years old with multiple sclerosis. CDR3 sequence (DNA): TGCAGTGCTAGATTCCCCACTGCCCGCTCCTACAATGAGCAGTTCTTC. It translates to CSARFPTARSYNEQFF.